The subject of this entry is one T cell receptor (beta chain). This entry is derived from a study of blood T cell repertoires in COVID-19. Study-wide background: From the United States, Italy and Spain came samples of acute and convalescent COVID-19.

Authors' data handling: Estimation of nucleated cell counts relied on the amplification of reference gene primers. Measured with immunoSEQ multiplex PCR; TCRdb has only the in-frame clones, and not every one. Clone size and V and J calls were adopted from that table, with D and trimming inferred from the DNA. The data hold about 120,000 clones, with just over 85% observed a single time. Trimming removed 4 bases from V and 0 bases from J, with 8 bases in between. Germline CDR1 is MGHDK and CDR2 is SYGVNS. This CDR3 is built from 14 residues. Sequenced material: peripheral blood. The chain recombines TRBV25-1 with TRBJ2-3; D remains ambiguous. The sequence was obtained from a man aged 35-49 years with acute or convalescent COVID-19. CDR3 in amino acids: CASSGAESTDTQYF. CDR3 in DNA: TGTGCCAGCAGTGGCGCGGAGAGCACAGATACGCAGTATTTT.